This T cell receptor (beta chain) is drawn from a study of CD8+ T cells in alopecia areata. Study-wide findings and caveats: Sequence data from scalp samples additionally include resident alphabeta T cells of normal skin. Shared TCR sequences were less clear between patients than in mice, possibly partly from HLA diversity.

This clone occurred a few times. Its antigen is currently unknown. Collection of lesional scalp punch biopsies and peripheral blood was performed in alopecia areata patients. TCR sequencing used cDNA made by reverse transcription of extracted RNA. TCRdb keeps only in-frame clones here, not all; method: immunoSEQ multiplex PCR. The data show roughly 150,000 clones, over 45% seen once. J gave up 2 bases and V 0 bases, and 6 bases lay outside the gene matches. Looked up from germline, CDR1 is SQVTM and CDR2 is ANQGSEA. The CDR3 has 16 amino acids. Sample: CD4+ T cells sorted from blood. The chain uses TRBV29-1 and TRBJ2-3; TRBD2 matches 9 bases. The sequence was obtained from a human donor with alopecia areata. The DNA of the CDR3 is TGCAGCGTTGAAGATCCCAGCGGGAGGACCACAGATACGCAGTATTTT. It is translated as CSVEDPSGRTTDTQYF.